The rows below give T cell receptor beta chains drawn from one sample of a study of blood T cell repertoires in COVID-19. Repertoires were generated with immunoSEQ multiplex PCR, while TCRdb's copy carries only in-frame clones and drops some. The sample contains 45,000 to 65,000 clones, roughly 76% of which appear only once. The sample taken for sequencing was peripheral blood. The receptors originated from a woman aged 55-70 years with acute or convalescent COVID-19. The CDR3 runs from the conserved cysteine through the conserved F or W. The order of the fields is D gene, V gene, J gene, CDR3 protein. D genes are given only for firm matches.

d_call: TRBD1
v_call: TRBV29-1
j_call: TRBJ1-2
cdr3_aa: CSVEMTGAYGYTF

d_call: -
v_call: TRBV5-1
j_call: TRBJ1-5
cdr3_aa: CASSPGASWPQHF

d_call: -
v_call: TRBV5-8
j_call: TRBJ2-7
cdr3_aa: CASKSFRVGEQYF

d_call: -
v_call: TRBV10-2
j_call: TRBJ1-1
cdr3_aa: CASSERRGFEAFF

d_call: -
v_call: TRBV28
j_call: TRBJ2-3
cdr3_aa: CASSQGSTDTQYF

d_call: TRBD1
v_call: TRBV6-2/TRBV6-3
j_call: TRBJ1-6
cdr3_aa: CASSYMRDSNSPLHF

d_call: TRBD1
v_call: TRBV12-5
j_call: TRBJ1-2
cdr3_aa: CASGLGTGRGYTF

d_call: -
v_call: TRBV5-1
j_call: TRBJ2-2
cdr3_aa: CASSSGALNTGELFF

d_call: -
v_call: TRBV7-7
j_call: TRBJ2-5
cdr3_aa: CASSLTGKETQYF

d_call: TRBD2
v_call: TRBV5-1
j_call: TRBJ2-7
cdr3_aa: CASSLGLAGVYEQYF

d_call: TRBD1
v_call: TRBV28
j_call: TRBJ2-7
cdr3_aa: CASYGQATYEQYF

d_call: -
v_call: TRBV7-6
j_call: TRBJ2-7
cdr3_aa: CASSRDNTRHEQYF

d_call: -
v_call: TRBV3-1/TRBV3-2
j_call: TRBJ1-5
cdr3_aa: CASSQGGWNQPQHF

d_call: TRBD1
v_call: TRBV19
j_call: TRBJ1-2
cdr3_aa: CASSIGDSQEGYTF

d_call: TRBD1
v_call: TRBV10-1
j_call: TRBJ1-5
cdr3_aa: CARPHRGGNQPQHF

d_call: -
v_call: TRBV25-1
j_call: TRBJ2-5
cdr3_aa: CASSDGRLTFQETQYF

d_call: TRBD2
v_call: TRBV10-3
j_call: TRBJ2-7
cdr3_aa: CAISPTSGGTQYF

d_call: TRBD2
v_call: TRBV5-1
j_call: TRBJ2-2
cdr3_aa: CASSYTGTSGANTGELFF